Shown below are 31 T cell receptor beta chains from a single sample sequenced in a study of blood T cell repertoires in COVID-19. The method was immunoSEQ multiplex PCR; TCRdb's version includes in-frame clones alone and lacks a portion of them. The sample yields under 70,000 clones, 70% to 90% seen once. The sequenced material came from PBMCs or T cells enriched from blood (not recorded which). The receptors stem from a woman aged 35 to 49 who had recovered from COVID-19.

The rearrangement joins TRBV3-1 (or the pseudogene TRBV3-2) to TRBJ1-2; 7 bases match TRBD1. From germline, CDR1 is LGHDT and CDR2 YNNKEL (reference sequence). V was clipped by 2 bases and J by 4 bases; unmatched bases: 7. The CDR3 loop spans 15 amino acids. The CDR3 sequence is CASSQTLQGRYGYTF. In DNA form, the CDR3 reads TGTGCCAGCAGCCAAACCCTACAGGGGCGCTATGGCTACACCTTC.

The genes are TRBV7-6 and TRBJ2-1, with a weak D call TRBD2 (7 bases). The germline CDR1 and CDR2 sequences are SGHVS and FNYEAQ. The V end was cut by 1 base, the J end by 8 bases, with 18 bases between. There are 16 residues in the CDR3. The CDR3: CASSLGPGGAGDEQFF. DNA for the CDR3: TGTGCCAGCAGCTTAGGGCCGGGGGGCGCCGGGGATGAGCAGTTCTTC.

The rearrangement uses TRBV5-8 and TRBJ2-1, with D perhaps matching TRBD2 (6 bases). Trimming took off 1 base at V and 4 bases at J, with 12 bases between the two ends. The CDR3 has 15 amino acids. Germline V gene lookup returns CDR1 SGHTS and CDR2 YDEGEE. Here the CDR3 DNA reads TGTGCCAGCAGCTTGTCGGCGGGGCAATACAATGAGCAGTTCTTC. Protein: CASSLSAGQYNEQFF.

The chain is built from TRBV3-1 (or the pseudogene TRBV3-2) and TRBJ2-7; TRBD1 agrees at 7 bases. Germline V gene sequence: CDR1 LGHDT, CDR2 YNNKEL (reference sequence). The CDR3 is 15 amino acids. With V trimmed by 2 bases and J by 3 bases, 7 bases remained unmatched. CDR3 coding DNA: TGTGCCAGCAGCCAAACCGGGACAGCCTTCTACGAGCAGTACTTC. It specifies CASSQTGTAFYEQYF.

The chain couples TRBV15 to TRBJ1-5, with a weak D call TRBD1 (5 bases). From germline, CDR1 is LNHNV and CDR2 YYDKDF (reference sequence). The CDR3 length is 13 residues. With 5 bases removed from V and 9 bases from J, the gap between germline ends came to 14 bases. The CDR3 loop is CATSPGGESPQHF. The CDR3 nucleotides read TGTGCCACCAGCCCGGGGGGGGAATCGCCCCAGCATTTT.

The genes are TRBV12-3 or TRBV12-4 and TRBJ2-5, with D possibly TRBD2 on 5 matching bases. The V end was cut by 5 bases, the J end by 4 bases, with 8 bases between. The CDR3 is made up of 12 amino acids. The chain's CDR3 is CASSDYGETQYF. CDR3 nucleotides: TGTGCCAGCAGTGACTACGGAGAGACCCAGTACTTC.

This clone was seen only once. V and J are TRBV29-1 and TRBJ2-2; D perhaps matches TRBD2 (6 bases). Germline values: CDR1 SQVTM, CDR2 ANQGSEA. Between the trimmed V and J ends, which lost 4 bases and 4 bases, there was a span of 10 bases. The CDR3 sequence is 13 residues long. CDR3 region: CSVVVGGTGELFF. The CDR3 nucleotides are TGCAGCGTTGTGGTCGGGGGCACCGGGGAGCTGTTTTTT.

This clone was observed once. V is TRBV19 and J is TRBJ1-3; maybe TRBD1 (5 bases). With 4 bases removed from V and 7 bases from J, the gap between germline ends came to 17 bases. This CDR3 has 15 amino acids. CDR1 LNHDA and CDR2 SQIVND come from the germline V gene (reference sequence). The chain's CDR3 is CASSNSRAPGNTIYF. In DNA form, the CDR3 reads TGTGCCAGTAGTAATAGCAGGGCCCCAGGGAACACCATATATTTT. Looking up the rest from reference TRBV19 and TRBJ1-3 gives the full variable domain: DGGITQSPKYLFRKEGQNVTLSCEQNLNHDAMYWYRQDPGQGLRLIYYSQIVNDFQKGDIAEGYSVSREKKESFPLTVTSAQKNPTAFYLCASSNSRAPGNTIYFGEGSWLTVV.

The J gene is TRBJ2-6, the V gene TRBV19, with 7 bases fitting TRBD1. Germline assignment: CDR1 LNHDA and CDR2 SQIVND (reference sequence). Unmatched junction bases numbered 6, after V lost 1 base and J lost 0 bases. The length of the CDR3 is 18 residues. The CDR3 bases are TGTGCCAGTAGTATAGGTCCGGGACAGTTCTCTGGGGCCAACGTCCTGACTTTC. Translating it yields CASSIGPGQFSGANVLTF.

The CDR3, as DNA: TGTGCCAGCAGCCCCGGACAGGGGAGAGTAGAGACCCAGTACTTC. Translation gives CASSPGQGRVETQYF. The chain recombines TRBV14 with TRBJ2-5; 9 bases are a match to TRBD1. Trimming took 4 bases from V and 4 from J; bases not matched to a gene: 7. The CDR3 is made up of 15 amino acids. The germline V gene encodes CDR1 SGHDN and CDR2 FVKESK.

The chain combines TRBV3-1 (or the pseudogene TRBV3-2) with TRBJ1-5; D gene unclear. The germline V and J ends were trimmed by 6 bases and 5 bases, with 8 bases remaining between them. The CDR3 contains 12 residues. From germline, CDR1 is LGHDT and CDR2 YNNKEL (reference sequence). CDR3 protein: CASSTGDQPQHF. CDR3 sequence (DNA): TGTGCCAGCAGTACCGGGGATCAGCCCCAGCATTTT.

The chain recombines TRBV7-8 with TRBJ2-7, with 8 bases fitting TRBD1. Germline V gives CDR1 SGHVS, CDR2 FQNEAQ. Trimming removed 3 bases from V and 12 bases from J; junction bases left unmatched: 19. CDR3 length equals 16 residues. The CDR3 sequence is CASSLHSGTGDLGVYF. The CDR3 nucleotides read TGTGCCAGCAGCTTGCACTCCGGGACAGGTGACCTAGGGGTGTACTTC.

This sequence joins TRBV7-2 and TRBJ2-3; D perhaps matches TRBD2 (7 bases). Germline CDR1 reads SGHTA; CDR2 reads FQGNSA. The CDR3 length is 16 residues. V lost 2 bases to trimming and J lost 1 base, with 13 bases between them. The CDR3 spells CASSLMAGAGTDTQYF. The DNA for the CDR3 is TGTGCCAGCAGCTTAATGGCGGGGGCGGGCACAGATACGCAGTATTTT.

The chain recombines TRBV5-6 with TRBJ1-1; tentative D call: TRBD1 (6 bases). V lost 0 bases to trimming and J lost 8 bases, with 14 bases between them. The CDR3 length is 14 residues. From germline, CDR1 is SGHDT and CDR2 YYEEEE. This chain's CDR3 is CASSLGQGRGEAFF. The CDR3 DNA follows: TGTGCCAGCAGCTTGGGGCAGGGAAGGGGGGAAGCTTTCTTT.

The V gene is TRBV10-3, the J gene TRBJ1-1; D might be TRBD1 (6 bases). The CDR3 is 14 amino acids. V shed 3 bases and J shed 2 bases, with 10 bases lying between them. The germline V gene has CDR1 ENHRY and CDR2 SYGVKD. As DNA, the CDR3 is TGTGCCATCAGTGAAGAGGGGGTTAACACTGAAGCTTTCTTT. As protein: CAISEEGVNTEAFF.

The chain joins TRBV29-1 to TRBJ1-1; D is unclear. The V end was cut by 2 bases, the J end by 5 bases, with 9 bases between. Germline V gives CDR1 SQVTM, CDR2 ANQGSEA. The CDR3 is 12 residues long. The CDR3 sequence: CSVEIRTTEAFF. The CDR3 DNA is TGCAGCGTTGAAATCAGGACTACTGAAGCTTTCTTT. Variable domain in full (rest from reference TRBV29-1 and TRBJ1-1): SAVISQKPSRDICQRGTSLTIQCQVDSQVTMMFWYRQQPGQSLTLIATANQGSEATYESGFVIDKFPISRPNLTFSTLTVSNMSPEDSSIYLCSVEIRTTEAFFGQGTRLTVV.

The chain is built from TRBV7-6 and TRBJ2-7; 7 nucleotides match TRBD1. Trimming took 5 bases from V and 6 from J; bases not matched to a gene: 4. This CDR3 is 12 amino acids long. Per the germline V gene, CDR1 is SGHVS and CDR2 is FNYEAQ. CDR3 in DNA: TGTGCCAGCAGCCCGACAGGGCTCGAGCAGTACTTC. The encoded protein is CASSPTGLEQYF.

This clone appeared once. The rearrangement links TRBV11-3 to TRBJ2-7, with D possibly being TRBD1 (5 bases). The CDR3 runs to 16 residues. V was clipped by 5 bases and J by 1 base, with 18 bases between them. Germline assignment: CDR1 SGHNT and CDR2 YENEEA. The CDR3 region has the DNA TGTGCCAGCAGCCGACGCAGGGATAGTTTATCCTACGAGCAGTACTTC. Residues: CASSRRRDSLSYEQYF.

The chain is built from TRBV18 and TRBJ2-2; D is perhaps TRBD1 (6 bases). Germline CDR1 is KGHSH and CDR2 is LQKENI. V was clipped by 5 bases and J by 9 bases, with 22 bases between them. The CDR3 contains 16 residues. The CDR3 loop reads CASSSPDRTPPRELFF. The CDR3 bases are TGTGCCAGCTCATCCCCCGACAGGACCCCACCCAGGGAGCTGTTTTTT.

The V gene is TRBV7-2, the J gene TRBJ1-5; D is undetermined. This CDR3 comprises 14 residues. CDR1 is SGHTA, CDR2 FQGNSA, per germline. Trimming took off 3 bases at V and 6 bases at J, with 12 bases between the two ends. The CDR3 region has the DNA TGTGCCAGCAGCTTTAACGTCGGGAGTCAGCCCCAGCATTTT. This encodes CASSFNVGSQPQHF. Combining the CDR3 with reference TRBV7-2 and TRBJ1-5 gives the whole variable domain GAGVSQSPSNKVTEKGKDVELRCDPISGHTALYWYRQSLGQGLEFLIYFQGNSAPDKSGLPSDRFSAERTGGSVSTLTIQRTQQEDSAVYLCASSFNVGSQPQHFGDGTRLSIL.

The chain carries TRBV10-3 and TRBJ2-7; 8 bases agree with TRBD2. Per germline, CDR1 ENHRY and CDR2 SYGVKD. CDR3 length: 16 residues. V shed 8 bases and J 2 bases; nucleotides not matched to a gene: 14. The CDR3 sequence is CAIASLGGTRAYEQYF. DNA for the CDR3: TGTGCCATCGCCTCTTTGGGAGGGACTAGAGCCTACGAGCAGTACTTC.

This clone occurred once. Here the CDR3 reads CASSSGLAGSYEQYF. The CDR3 bases are TGTGCCAGTAGTTCAGGACTAGCGGGGTCCTACGAGCAGTACTTC. The rearrangement joins TRBV19 to TRBJ2-7; 12 positions match TRBD2. V lost 5 bases to trimming and J lost 1 base; unmatched junction nucleotides: 3. Germline V gene sequence: CDR1 LNHDA, CDR2 SQIVND (reference sequence). CDR3 size: 15 residues.

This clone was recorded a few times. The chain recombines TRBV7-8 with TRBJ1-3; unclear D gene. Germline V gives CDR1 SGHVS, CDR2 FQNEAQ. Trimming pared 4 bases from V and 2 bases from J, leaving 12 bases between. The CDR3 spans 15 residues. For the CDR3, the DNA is TGTGCCAGCAGCTCGGTCTCTACGGCTGGAAACACCATATATTTT. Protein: CASSSVSTAGNTIYF.

CDR3 residues: CASTGGGQSNQPQHF. The CDR3 coding sequence is TGTGCCAGCACCGGGGGGGGACAGAGCAATCAGCCCCAGCATTTT. V usage is TRBV2 and J usage is TRBJ1-5; 7 bases are a match to TRBD1. This CDR3 is 15 amino acids long. Germline loops: CDR1 SNHLY, CDR2 FYNNEI. V dropped 7 bases and J dropped 1; count of bases not matched to a gene: 7.

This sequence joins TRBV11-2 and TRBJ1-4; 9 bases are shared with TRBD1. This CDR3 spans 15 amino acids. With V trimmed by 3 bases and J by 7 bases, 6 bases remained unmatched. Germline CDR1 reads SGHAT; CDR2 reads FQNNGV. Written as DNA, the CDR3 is TGTGCCAGCAGCTTGGACAGGGGAGACAGTGAAAAACTGTTTTTT. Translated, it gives CASSLDRGDSEKLFF.

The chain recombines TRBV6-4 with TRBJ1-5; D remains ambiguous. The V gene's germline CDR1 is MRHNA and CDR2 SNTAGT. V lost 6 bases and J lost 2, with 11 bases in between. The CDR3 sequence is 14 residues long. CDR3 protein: CASSDTMGNQPQHF. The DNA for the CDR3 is TGTGCCAGCAGCGACACAATGGGCAATCAGCCCCAGCATTTT.

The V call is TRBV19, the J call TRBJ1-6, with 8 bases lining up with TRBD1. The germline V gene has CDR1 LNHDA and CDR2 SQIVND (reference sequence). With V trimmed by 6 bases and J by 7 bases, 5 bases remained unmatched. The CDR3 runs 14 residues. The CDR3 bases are TGTGCCAGTAGAATCACAGGGGGGAATTCACCCCTCCACTTT. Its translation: CASRITGGNSPLHF.

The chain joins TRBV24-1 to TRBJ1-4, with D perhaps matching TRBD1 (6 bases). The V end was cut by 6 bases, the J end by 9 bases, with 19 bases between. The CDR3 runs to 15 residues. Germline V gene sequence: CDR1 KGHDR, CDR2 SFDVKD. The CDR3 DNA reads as TGTGCCACCAGTCTGCTTGGACAGACCATGAAAAAACTGTTTTTT. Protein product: CATSLLGQTMKKLFF.

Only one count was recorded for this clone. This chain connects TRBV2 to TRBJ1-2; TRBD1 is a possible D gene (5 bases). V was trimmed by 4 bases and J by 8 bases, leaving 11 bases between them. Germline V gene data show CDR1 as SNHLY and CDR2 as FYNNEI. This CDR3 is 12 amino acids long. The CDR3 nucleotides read TGTGCCAGCAGTGGGGGCTCGAGCGGCTACACCTTC. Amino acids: CASSGGSSGYTF.

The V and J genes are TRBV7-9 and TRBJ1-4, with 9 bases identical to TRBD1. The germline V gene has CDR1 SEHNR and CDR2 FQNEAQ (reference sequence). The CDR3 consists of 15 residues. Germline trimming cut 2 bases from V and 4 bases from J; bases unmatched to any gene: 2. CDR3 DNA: TGTGCCAGCAGCTTATGGGGACAGGGTAATGAAAAACTGTTTTTT. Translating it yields CASSLWGQGNEKLFF.

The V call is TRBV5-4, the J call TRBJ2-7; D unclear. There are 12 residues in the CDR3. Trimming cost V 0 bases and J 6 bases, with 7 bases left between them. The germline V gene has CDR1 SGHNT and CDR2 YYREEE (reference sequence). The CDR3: CASSLELSEQYF. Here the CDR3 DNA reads TGTGCCAGCAGCTTGGAACTCTCCGAGCAGTACTTC.